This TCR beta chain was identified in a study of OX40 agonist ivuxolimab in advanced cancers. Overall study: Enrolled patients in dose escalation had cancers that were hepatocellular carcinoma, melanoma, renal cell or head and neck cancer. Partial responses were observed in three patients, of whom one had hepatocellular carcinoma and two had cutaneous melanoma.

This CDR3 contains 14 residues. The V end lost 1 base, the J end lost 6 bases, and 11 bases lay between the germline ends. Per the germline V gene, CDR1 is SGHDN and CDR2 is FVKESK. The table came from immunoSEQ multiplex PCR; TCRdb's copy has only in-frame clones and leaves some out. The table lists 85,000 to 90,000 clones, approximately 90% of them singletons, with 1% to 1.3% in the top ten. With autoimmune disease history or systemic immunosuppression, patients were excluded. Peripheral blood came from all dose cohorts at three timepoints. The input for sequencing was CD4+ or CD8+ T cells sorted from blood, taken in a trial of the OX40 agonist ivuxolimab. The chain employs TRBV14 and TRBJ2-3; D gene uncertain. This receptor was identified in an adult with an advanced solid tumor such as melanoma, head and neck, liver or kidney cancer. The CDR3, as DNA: TGTGCCAGCAGCCAAGTAGGCCTTGGGGATACGCAGTATTTT. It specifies CASSQVGLGDTQYF.